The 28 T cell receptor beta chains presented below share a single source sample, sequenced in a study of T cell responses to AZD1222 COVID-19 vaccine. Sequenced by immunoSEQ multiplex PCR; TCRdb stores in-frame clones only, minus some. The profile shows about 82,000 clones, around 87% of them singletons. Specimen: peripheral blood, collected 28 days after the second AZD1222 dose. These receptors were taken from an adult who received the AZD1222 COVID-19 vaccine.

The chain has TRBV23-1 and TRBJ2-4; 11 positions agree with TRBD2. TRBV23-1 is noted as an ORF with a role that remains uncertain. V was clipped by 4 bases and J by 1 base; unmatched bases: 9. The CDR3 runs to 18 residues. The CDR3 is CASSLPSGGRFAKNIQYF. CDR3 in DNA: TGCGCCAGCAGTCTACCTAGCGGGGGGAGGTTTGCCAAAAACATTCAGTACTTC.

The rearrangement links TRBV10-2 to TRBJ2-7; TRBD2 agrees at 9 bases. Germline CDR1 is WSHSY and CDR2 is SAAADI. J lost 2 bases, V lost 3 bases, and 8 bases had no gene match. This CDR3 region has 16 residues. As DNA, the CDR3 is TGCGCCAGCAGTGAAGGGCGGGGGGGTCCTCCCTACGAGCAGTACTTC. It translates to CASSEGRGGPPYEQYF.

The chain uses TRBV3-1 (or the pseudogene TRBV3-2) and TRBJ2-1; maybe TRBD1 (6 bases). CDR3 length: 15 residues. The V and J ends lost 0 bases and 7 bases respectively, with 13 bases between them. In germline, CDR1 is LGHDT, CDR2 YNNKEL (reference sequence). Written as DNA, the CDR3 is TGTGCCAGCAGCCAAGATAGGAACAGGGCTAATGAGCAGTTCTTC. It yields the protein CASSQDRNRANEQFF.

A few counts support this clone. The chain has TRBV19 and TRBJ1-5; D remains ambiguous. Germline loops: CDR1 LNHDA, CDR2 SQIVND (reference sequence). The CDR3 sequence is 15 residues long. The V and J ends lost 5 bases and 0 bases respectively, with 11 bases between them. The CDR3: CASSPQPYSNQPQHF. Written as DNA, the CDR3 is TGTGCCAGTAGTCCTCAGCCCTATAGCAATCAGCCCCAGCATTTT.

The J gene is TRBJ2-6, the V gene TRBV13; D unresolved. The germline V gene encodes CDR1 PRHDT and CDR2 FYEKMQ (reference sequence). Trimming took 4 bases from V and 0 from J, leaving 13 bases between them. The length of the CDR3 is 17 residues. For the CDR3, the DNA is TGTGCCAGCAGCTATTGGACGGCGAGCTCTGGGGCCAACGTCCTGACTTTC. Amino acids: CASSYWTASSGANVLTF.

This chain's CDR3 is CASSLQGINEKLFF. The CDR3 DNA reads as TGTGCCAGCAGTTTACAGGGGATTAATGAAAAACTGTTTTTT. J is TRBJ1-4 and V is TRBV28, with a weak D call TRBD1 (6 bases). Germline CDR1 MDHEN, CDR2 SYDVKM. This CDR3 spans 14 amino acids. V lost 2 bases and J 4 bases, leaving 8 bases between the germline ends.

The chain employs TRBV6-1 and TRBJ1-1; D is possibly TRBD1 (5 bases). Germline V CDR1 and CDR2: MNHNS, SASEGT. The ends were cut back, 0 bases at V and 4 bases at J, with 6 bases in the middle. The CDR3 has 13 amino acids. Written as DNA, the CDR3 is TGTGCCAGCAGTGAAGCAAGGGGCACTGAAGCTTTCTTT. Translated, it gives CASSEARGTEAFF.

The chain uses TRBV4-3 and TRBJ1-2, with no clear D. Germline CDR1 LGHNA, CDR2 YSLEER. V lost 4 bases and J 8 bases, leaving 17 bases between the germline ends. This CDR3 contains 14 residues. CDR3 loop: CASSPRTDSRGYTF. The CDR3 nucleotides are TGCGCCAGCAGCCCGAGGACGGATAGCAGGGGCTACACCTTC.

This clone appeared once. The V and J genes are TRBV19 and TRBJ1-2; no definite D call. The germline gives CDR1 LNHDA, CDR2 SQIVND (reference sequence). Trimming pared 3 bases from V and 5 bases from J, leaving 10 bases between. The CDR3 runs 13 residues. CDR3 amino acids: CASSMVGFYGYTF. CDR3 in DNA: TGTGCCAGTAGTATGGTGGGTTTTTATGGCTACACCTTC. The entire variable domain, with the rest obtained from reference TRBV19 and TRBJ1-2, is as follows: DGGITQSPKYLFRKEGQNVTLSCEQNLNHDAMYWYRQDPGQGLRLIYYSQIVNDFQKGDIAEGYSVSREKKESFPLTVTSAQKNPTAFYLCASSMVGFYGYTFGSGTRLTVV.

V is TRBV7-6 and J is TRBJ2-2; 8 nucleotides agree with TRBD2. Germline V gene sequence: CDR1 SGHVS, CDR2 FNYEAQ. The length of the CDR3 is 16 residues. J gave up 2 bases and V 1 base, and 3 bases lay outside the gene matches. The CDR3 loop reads CASSLELAGNTGELFF. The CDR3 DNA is TGTGCCAGCAGCTTAGAATTAGCGGGAAACACCGGGGAGCTGTTTTTT.

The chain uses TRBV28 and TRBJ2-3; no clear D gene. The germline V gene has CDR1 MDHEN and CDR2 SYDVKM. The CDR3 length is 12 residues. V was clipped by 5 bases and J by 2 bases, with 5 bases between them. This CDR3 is CASSPFTDTQYF. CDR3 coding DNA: TGTGCCAGCAGTCCGTTCACAGATACGCAGTATTTT.

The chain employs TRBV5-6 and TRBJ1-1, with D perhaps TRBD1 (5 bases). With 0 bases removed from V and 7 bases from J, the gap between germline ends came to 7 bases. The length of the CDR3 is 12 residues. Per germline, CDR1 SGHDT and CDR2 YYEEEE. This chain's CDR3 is CASSLGRGEAFF. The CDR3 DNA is TGTGCCAGCAGCTTGGGGAGGGGTGAAGCTTTCTTT.

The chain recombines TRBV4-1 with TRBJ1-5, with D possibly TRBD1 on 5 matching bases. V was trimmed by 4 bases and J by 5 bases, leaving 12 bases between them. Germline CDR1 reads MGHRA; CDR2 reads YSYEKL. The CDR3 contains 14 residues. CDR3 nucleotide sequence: TGCGCCAGCAGCCTTGGGTTAGGGGATCAGCCCCAGCATTTT. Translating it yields CASSLGLGDQPQHF.

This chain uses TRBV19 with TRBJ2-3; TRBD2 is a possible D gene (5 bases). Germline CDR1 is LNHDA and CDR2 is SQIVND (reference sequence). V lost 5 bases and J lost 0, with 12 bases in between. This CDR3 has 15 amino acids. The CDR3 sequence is CASSLQDSSTDTQYF. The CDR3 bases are TGTGCCAGTAGTTTGCAGGACTCTAGCACAGATACGCAGTATTTT.

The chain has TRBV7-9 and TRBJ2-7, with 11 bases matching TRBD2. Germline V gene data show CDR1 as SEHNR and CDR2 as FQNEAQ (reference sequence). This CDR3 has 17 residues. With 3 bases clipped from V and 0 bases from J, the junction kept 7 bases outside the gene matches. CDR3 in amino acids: CASSLRASGGYSYEQYF. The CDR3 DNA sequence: TGTGCCAGCAGCTTGAGGGCTAGCGGGGGGTACTCCTACGAGCAGTACTTC.

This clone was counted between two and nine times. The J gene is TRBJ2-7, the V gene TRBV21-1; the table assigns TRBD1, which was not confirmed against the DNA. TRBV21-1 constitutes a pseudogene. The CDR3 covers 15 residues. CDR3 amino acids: CASSKALRDTYEQYF. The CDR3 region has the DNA TGTGCCAGCAGCAAAGCGCTCCGGGACACCTACGAGCAGTACTTC.

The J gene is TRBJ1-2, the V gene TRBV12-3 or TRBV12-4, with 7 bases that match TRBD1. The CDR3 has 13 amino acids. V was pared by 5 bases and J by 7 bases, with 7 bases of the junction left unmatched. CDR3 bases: TGTGCCAGCAGTACCACAGGGGACCTTGGCTACACCTTC. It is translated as CASSTTGDLGYTF.

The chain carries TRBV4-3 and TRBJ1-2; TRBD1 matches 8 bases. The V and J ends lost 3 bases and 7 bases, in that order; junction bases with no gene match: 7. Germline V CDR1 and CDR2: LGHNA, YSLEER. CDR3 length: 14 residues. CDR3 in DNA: TGCGCCAGCAGCCAGTCAGGGGGCCTTAGTGGCTACACCTTC. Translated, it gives CASSQSGGLSGYTF.

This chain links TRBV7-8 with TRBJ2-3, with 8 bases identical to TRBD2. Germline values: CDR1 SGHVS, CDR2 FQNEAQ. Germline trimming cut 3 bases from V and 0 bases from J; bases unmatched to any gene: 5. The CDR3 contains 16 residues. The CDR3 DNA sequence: TGTGCCAGCAGCTTGCGGCGGGGGGCTAGCACAGATACGCAGTATTTT. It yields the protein CASSLRRGASTDTQYF. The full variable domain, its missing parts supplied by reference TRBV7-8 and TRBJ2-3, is GAGVSQSPRYKVAKRGQDVALRCDPISGHVSLFWYQQALGQGPEFLTYFQNEAQLDKSGLPSDRFFAERPEGSVSTLKIQRTQQEDSAVYLCASSLRRGASTDTQYFGPGTRLTVL.

The CDR3 bases are TGTGCCAGCAGACTTACTCGTCGTAGTGCCTATGGCTACACCTTC. The encoded protein is CASRLTRRSAYGYTF. The chain recombines TRBV11-2 with TRBJ1-2; no clear D gene. The CDR3 extends over 15 amino acids. V gave up 6 bases and J gave up 4 bases, with 18 bases separating them. Germline values: CDR1 SGHAT, CDR2 FQNNGV. The full variable domain, with the rest looked up from reference TRBV11-2 and TRBJ1-2, is EAGVAQSPRYKIIEKRQSVAFWCNPISGHATLYWYQQILGQGPKLLIQFQNNGVVDDSQLPKDRFSAERLKGVDSTLKIQPAKLEDSAVYLCASRLTRRSAYGYTFGSGTRLTVV.

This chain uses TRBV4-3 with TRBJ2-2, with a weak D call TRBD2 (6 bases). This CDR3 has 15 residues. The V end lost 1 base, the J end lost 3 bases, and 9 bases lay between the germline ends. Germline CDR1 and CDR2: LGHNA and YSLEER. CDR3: CASSQAEGDTGELFF. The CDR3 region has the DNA TGCGCCAGCAGCCAAGCGGAGGGAGACACCGGGGAGCTGTTTTTT.

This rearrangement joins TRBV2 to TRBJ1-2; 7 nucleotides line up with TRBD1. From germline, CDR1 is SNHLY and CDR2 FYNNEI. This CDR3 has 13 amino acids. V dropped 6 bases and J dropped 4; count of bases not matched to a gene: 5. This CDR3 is CASSTTGTYGYTF. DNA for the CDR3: TGTGCCAGCAGCACGACAGGGACCTATGGCTACACCTTC.

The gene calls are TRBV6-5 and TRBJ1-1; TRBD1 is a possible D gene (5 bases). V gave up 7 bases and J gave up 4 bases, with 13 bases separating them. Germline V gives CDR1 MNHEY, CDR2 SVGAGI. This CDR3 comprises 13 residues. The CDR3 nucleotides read TGTGCCAGCACCGTACAGGTACGCACTGAAGCTTTCTTT. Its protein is CASTVQVRTEAFF.

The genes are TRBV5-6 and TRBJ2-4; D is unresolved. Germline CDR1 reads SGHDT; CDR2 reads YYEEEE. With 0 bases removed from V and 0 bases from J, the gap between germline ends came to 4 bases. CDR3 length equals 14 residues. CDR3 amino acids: CASSLALAKNIQYF. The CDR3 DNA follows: TGTGCCAGCAGCTTGGCTTTAGCCAAAAACATTCAGTACTTC. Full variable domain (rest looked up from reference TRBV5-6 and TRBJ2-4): DAGVTQSPTHLIKTRGQQVTLRCSPKSGHDTVSWYQQALGQGPQFIFQYYEEEERQRGNFPDRFSGHQFPNYSSELNVNALLLGDSALYLCASSLALAKNIQYFGAGTRLSVL.

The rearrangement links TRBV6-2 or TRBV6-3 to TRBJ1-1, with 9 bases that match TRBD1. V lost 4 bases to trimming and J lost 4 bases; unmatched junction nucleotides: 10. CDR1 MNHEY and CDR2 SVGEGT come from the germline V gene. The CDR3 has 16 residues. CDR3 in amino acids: CASSSAYRGRGTEAFF. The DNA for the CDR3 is TGTGCCAGCAGTTCGGCGTACAGGGGGCGCGGCACTGAAGCTTTCTTT.

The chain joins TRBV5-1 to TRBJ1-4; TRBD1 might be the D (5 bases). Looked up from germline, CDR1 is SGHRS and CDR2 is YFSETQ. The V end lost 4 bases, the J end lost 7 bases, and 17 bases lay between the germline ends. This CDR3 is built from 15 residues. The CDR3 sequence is CASSILGTAGEKLFF. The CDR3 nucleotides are TGCGCCAGCAGCATATTAGGGACGGCGGGTGAAAAACTGTTTTTT.

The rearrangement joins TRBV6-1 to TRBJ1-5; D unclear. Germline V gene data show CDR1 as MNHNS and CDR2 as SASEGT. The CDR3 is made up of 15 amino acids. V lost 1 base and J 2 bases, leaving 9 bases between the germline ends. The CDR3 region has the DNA TGTGCCAGCAGTGAAGGGGTGCAGGGCAATCAGCCCCAGCATTTT. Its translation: CASSEGVQGNQPQHF.

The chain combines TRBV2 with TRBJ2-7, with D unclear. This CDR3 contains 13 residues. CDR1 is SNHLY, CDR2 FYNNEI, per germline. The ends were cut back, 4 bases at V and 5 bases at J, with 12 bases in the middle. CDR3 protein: CASSATWDHEQYF. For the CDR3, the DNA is TGTGCCAGCAGTGCTACCTGGGATCACGAGCAGTACTTC.